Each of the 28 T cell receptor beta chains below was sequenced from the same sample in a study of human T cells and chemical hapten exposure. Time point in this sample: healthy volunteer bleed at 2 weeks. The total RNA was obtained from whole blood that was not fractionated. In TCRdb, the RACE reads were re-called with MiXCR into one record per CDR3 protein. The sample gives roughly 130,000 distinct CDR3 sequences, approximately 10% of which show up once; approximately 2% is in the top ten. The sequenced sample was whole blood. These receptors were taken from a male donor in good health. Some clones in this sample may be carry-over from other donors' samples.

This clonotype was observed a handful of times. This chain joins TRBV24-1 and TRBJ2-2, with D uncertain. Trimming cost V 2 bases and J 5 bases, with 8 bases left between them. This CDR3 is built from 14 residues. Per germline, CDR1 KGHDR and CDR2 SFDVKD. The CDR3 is CATSDSGRTGELFF. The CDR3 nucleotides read TGTGCCACCAGTGATTCCGGGCGTACCGGGGAGCTGTTTTTT.

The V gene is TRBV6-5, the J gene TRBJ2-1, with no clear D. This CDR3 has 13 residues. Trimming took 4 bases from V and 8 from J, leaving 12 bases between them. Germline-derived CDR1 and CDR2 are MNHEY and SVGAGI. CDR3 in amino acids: CASSFQAGDEQFF. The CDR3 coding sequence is TGTGCCAGCAGTTTTCAGGCCGGCGATGAGCAGTTCTTC.

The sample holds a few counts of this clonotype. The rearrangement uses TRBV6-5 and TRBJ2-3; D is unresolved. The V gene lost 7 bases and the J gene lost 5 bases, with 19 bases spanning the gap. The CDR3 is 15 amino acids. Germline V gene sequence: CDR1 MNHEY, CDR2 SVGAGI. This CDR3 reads CASNQKDPSLDTQYF. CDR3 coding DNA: TGTGCCAGCAACCAAAAGGACCCATCCCTAGATACGCAGTATTTT.

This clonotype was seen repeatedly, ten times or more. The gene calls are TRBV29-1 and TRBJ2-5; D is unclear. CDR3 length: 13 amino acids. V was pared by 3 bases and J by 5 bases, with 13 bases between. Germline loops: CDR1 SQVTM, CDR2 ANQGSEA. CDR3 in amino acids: CSVDMGVGETQYF. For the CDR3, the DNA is TGCAGCGTTGATATGGGCGTCGGGGAGACCCAGTACTTC. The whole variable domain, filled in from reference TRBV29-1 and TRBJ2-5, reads SAVISQKPSRDICQRGTSLTIQCQVDSQVTMMFWYRQQPGQSLTLIATANQGSEATYESGFVIDKFPISRPNLTFSTLTVSNMSPEDSSIYLCSVDMGVGETQYFGPGTRLLVL.

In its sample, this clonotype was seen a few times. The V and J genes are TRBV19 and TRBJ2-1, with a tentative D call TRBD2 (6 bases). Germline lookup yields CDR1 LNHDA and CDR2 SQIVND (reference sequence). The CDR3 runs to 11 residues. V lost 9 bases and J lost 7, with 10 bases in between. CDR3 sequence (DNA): TGTGCCAGCGGGAGAGGGAATGAGCAGTTCTTC. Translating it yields CASGRGNEQFF.

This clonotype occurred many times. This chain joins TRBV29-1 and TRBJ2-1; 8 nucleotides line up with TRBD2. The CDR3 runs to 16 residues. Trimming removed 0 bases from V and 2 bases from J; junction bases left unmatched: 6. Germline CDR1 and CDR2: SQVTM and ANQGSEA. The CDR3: CSVEESGSGAYNEQFF. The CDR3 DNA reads TGCAGCGTTGAAGAGTCGGGTAGCGGGGCCTACAATGAGCAGTTCTTC.

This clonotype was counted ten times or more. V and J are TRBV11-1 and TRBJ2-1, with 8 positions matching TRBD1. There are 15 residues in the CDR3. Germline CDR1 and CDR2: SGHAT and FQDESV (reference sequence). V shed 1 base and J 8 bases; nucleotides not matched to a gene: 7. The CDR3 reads CASSLEQGASDEQFF. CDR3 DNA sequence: TGTGCCAGCAGCTTAGAGCAGGGGGCTTCGGATGAGCAGTTCTTC.

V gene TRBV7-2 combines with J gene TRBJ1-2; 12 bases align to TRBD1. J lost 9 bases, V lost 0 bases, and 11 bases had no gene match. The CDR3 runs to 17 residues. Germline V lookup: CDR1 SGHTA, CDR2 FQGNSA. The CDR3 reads CASSLAGQGALLGRYTF. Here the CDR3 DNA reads TGTGCCAGCAGCTTAGCGGGACAGGGGGCGCTTCTAGGTCGCTACACCTTC. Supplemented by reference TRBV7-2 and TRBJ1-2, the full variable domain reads GAGVSQSPSNKVTEKGKDVELRCDPISGHTALYWYRQSLGQGLEFLIYFQGNSAPDKSGLPSDRFSAERTGGSVSTLTIQRTQQEDSAVYLCASSLAGQGALLGRYTFGSGTRLTVV.

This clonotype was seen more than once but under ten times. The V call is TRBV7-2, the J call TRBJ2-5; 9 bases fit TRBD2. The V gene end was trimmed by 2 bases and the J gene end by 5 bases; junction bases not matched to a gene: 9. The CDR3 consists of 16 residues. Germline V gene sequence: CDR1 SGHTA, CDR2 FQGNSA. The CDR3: CASSLRWRGGLETQYF. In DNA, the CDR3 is TGTGCCAGCAGCTTACGGTGGCGGGGGGGCCTCGAGACCCAGTACTTC.

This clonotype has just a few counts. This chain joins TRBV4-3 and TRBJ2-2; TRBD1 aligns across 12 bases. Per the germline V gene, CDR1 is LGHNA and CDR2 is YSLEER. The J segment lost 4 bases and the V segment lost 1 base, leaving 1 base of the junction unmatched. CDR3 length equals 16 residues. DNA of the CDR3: TGCGCCAGCAGCCAAGGGGGACAGGGGGCCACCGGGGAGCTGTTTTTT. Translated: CASSQGGQGATGELFF.

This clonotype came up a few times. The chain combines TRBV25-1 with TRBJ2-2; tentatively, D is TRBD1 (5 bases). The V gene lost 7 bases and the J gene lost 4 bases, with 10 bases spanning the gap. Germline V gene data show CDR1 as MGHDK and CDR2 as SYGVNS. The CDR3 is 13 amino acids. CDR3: CASTPQGTGELFF. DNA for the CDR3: TGTGCCAGCACTCCTCAGGGCACCGGGGAGCTGTTTTTT.

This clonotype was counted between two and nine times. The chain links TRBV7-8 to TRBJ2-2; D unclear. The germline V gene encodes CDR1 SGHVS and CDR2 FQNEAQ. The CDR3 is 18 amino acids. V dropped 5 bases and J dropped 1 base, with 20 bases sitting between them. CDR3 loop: CASSRWDRIRENTGELFF. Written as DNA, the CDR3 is TGTGCCAGCAGCCGTTGGGATAGAATAAGGGAGAACACCGGGGAGCTGTTTTTT.

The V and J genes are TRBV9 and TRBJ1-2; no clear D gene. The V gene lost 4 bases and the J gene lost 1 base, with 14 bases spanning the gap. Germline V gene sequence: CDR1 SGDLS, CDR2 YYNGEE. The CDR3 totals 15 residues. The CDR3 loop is CASSPGGPDNYGYTF. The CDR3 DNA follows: TGTGCCAGCAGCCCGGGCGGTCCCGATAACTATGGCTACACCTTC. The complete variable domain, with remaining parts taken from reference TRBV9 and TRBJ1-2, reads DSGVTQTPKHLITATGQRVTLRCSPRSGDLSVYWYQQSLDQGLQFLIQYYNGEERAKGNILERFSAQQFPDLHSELNLSSLELGDSALYFCASSPGGPDNYGYTFGSGTRLTVV.

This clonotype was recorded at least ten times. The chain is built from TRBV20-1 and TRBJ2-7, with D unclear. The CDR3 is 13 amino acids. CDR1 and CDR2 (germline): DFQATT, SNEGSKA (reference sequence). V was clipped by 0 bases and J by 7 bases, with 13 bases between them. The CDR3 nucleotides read TGCAGTGCTAGAGAACGCGGCCTCGGGGAGCAGTACTTC. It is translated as CSARERGLGEQYF.

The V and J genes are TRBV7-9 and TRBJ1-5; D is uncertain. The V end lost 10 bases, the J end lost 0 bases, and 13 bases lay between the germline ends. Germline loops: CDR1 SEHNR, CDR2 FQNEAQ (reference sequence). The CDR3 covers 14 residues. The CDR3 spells CATSRADSNQPQHF. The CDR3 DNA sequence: TGTGCCACTTCGCGGGCGGATAGCAATCAGCCCCAGCATTTT.

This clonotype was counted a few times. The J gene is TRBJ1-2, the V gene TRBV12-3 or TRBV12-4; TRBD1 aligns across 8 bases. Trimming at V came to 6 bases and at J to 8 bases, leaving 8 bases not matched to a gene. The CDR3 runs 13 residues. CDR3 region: CASRAGTGGGYTF. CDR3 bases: TGTGCCAGCAGAGCCGGGACAGGAGGGGGCTACACCTTC.

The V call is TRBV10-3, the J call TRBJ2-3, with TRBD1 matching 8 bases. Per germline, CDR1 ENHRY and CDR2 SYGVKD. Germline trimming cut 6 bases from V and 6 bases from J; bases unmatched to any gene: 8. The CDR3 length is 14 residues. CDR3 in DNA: TGTGCCATCAGGTCCGGGACAGGCAGCGATACGCAGTATTTT. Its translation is CAIRSGTGSDTQYF.

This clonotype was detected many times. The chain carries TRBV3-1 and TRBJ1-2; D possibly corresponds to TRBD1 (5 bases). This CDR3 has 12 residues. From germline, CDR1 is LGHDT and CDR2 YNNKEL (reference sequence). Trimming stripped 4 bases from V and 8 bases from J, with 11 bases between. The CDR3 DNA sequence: TGTGCCAGCAGCCTGGACACCCGCGGCTACACCTTC. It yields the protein CASSLDTRGYTF.

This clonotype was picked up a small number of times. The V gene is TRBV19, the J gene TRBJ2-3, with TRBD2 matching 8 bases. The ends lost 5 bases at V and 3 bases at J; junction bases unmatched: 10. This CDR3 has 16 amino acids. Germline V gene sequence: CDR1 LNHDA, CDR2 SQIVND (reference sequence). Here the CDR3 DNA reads TGTGCCAGTAGTGTAACTAGCGGAGGGGGGACAGATACGCAGTATTTT. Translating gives CASSVTSGGGTDTQYF.

The CDR3 here is CASSPWEPAEAFF. The CDR3 coding sequence is TGTGCCAGCAGCCCTTGGGAGCCGGCCGAAGCTTTCTTT. The V and J genes are TRBV6-5 and TRBJ1-1; D not resolved. Between the trimmed V and J ends, which lost 6 bases and 8 bases, there was a span of 16 bases. CDR1 and CDR2 from the germline V gene are MNHEY and SVGAGI. CDR3 size: 13 residues.

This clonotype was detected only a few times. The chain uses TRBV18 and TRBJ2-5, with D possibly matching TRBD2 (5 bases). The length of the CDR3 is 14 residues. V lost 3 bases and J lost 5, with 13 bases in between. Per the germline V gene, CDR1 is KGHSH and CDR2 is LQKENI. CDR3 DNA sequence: TGTGCCAGCTCACCGGGAGTGGGAGTCGAGACCCAGTACTTC. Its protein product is CASSPGVGVETQYF.

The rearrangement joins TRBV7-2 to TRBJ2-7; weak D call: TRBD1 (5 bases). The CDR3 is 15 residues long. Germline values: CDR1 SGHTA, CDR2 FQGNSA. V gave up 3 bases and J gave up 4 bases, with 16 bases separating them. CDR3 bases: TGTGCCAGCAGCTTGACCCCAGGGCGTCAATACGAGCAGTACTTC. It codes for CASSLTPGRQYEQYF.

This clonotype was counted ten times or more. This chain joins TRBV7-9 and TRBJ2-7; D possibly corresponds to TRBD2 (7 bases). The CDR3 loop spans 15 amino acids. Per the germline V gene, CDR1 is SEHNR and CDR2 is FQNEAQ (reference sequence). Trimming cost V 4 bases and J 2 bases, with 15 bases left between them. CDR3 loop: CASSSYTGRAYEQYF. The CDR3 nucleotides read TGTGCCAGCAGCTCCTACACAGGGAGGGCCTACGAGCAGTACTTC.

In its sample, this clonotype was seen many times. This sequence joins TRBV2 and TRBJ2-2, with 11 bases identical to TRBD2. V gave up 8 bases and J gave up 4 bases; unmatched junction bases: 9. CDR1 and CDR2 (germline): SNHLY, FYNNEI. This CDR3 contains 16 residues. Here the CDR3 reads CASSRVGLAGTGELFF. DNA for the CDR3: TGTGCCAGCTCTAGGGTAGGACTAGCGGGCACCGGGGAGCTGTTTTTT.

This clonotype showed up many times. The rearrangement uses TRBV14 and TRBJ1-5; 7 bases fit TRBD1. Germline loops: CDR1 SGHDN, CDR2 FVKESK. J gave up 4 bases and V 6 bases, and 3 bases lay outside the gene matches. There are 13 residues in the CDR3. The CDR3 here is CASSTGVNQPQHF. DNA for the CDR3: TGTGCCAGCAGTACAGGGGTGAATCAGCCCCAGCATTTT.

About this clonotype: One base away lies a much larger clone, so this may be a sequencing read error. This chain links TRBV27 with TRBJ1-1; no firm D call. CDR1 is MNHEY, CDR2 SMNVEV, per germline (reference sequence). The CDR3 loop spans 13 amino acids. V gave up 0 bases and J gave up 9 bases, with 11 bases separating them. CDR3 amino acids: CASSLSLDAKAFF. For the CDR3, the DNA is TGTGCCAGCAGTTTATCCCTTGATGCTAAAGCTTTCTTT.

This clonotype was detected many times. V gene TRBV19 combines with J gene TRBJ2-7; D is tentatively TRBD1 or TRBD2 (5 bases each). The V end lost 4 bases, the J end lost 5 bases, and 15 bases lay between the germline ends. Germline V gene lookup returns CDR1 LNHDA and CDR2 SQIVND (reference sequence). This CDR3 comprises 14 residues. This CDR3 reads CASSTRDGNDEQYF. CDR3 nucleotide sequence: TGTGCCAGTAGTACCCGGGACGGAAACGACGAGCAGTACTTC. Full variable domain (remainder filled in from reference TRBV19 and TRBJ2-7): DGGITQSPKYLFRKEGQNVTLSCEQNLNHDAMYWYRQDPGQGLRLIYYSQIVNDFQKGDIAEGYSVSREKKESFPLTVTSAQKNPTAFYLCASSTRDGNDEQYFGPGTRLTVT.

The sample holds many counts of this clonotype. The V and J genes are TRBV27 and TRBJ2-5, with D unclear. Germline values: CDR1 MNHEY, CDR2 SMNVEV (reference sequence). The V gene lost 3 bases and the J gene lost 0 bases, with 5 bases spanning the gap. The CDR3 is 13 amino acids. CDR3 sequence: CASSLVYQETQYF. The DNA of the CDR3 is TGTGCCAGCAGTTTGGTCTACCAAGAGACCCAGTACTTC.